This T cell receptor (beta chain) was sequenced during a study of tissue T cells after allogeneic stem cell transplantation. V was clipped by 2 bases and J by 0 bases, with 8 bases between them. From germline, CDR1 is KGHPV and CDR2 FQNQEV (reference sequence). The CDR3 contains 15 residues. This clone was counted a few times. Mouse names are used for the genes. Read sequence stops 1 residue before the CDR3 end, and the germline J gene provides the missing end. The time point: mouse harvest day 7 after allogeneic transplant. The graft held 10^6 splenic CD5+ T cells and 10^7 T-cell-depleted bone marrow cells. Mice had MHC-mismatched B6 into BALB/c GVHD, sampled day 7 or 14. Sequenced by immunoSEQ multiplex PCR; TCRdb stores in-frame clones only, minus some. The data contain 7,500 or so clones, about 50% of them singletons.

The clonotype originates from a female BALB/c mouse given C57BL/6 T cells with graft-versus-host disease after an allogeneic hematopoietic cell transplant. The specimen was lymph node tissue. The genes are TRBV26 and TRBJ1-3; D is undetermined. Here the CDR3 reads CASSLDTHSGNTLYF. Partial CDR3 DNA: TGTGCCAGCAGTCTGGACACACATTCTGGAAATACGCTCTAT.